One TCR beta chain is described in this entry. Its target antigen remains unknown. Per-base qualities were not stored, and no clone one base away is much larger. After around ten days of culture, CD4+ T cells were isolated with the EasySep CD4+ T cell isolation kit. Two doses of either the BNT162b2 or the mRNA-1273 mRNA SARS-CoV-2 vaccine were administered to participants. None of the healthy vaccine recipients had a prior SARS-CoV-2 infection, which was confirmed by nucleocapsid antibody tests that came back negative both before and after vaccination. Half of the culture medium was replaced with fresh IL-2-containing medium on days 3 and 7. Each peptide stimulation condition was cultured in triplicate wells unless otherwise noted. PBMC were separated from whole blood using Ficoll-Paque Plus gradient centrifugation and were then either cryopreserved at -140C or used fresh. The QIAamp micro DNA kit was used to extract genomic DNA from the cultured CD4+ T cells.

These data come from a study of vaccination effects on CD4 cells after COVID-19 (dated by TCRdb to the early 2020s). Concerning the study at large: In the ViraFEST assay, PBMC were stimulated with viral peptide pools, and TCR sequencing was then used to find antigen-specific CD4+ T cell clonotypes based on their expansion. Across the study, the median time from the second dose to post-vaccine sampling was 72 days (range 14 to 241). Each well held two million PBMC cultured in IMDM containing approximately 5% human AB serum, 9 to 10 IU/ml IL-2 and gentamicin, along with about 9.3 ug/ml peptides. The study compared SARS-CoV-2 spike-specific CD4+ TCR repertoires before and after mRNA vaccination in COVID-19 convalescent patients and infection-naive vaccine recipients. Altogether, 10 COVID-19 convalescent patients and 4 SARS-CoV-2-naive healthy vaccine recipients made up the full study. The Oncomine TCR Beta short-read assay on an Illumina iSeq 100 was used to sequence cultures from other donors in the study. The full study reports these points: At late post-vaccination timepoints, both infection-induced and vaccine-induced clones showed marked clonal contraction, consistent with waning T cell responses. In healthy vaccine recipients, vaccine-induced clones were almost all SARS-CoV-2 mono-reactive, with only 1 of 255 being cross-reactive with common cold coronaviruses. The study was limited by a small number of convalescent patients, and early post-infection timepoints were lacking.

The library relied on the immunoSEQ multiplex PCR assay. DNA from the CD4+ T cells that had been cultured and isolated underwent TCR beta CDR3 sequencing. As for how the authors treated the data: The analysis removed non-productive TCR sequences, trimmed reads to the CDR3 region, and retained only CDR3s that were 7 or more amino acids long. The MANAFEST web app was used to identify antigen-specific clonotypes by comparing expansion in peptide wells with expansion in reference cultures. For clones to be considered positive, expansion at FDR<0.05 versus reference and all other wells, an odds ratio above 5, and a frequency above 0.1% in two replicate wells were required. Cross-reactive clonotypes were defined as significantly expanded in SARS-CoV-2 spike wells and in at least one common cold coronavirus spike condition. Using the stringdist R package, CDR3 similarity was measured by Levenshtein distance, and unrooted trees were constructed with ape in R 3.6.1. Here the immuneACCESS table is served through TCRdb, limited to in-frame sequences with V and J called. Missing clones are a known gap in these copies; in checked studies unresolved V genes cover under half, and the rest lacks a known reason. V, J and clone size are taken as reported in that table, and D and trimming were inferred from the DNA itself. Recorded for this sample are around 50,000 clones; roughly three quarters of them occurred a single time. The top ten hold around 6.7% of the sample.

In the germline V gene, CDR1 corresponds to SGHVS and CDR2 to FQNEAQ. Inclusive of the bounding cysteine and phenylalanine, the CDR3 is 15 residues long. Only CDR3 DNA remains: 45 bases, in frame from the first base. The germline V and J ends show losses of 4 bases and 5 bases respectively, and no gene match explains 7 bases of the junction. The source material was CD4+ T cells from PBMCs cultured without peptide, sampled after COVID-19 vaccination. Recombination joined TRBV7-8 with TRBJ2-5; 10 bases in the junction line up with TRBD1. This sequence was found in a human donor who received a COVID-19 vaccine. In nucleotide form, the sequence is TGTGCCAGCAGCTCGCGACAGGGGGCTTGGGAGACCCAGTACTTC. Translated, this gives CASSSRQGAWETQYF. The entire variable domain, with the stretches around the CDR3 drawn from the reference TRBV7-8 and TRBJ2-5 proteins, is GAGVSQSPRYKVAKRGQDVALRCDPISGHVSLFWYQQALGQGPEFLTYFQNEAQLDKSGLPSDRFFAERPEGSVSTLKIQRTQQEDSAVYLCASSSRQGAWETQYFGPGTRLLVL.